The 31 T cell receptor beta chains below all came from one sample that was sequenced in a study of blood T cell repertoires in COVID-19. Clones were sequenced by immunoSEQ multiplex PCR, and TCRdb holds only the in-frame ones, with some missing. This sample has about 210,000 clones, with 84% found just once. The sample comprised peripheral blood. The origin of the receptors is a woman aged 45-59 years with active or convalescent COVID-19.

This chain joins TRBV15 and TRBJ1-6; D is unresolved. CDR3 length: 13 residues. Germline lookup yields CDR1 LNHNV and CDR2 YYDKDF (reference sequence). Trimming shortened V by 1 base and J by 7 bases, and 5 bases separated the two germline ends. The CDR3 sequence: CATSRARNSPLHF. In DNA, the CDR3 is TGTGCCACCAGCAGAGCCAGAAATTCACCCCTCCACTTT.

The CDR3 loop is CASGSPGQGTDTQYF. CDR3 in DNA: TGTGCTAGTGGTTCTCCGGGACAGGGAACAGATACGCAGTATTTT. This chain connects TRBV12-5 to TRBJ2-3; 9 bases align to TRBD1. With V trimmed by 4 bases and J by 3 bases, 5 bases remained unmatched. Germline V gives CDR1 LGHNT, CDR2 FRNRAP. This CDR3 has 15 residues.

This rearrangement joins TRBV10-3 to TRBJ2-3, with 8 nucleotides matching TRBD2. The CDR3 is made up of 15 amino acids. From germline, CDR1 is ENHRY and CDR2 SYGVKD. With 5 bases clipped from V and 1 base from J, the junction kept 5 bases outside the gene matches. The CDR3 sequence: CAISRTSWGTDTQYF. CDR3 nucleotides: TGTGCCATCAGTCGGACTAGCTGGGGCACAGATACGCAGTATTTT.

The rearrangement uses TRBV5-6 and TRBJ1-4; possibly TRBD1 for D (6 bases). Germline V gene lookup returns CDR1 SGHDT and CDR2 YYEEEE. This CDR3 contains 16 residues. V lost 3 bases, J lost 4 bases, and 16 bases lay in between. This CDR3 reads CASSSLQGTRNEKLFF. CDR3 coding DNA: TGTGCCAGCAGCTCTTTACAGGGAACCCGTAATGAAAAACTGTTTTTT.

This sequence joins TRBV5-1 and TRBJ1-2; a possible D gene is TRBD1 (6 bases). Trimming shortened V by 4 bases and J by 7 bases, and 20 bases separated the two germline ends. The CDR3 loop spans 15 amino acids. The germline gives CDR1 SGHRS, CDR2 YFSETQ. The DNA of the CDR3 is TGCGCCAGCAGCCTTGGACAGACGACGGGCGGTGGCTACACCTTC. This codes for CASSLGQTTGGGYTF.

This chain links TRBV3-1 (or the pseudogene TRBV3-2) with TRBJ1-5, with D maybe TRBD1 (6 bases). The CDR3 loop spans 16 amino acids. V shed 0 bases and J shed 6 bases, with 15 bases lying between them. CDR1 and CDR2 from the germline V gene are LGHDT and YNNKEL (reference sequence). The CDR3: CASSQERGAGVQPQHF. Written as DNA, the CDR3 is TGTGCCAGCAGCCAAGAGAGAGGGGCAGGGGTTCAGCCCCAGCATTTT.

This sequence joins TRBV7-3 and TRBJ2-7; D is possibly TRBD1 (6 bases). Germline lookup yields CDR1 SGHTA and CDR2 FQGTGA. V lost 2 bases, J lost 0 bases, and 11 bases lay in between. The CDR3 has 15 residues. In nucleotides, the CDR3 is TGTGCCAGCAGCTTAGGAGCAGGGGCCTCCTACGAGCAGTACTTC. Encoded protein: CASSLGAGASYEQYF.

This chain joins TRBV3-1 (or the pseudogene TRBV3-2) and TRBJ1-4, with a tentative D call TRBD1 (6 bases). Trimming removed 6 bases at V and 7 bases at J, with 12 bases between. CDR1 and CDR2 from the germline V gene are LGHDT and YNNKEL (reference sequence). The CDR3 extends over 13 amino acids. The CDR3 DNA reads TGTGCCAGCAGTCTCAGGGGCGGTGAAAAACTGTTTTTT. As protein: CASSLRGGEKLFF.

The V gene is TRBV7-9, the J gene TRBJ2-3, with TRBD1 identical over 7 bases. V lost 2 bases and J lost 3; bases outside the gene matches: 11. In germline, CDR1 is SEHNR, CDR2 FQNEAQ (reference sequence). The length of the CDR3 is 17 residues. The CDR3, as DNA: TGTGCCAGCAGCTTACCGCTTACAGGGGATGAAACAGATACGCAGTATTTT. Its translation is CASSLPLTGDETDTQYF.

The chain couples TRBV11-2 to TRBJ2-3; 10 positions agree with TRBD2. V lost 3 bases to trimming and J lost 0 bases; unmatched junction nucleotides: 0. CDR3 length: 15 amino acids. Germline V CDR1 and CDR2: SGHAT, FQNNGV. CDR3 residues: CASSLTSGSTDTQYF. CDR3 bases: TGTGCCAGCAGCTTGACTAGCGGGAGCACAGATACGCAGTATTTT. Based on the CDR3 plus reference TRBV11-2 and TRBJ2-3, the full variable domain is EAGVAQSPRYKIIEKRQSVAFWCNPISGHATLYWYQQILGQGPKLLIQFQNNGVVDDSQLPKDRFSAERLKGVDSTLKIQPAKLEDSAVYLCASSLTSGSTDTQYFGPGTRLTVL.

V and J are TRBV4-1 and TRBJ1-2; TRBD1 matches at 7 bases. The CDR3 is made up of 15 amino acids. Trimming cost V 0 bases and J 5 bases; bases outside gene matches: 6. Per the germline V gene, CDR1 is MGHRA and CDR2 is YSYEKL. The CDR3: CASSQEGTDSYGYTF. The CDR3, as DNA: TGCGCCAGCAGCCAAGAAGGGACAGATTCATATGGCTACACCTTC.

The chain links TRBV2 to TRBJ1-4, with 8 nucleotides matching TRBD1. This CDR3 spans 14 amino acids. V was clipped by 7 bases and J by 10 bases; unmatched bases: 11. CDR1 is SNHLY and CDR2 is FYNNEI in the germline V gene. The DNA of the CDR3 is TGTGCCAGCATGGGCTGGACAGGGCAGGGAAAACTGTTTTTT. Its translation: CASMGWTGQGKLFF.

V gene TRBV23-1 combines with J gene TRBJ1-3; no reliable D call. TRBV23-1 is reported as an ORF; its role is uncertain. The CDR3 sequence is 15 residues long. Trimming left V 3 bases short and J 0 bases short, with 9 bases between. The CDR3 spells CASSHPPSSGNTIYF. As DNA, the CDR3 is TGCGCCAGCAGTCACCCCCCTAGCTCTGGAAACACCATATATTTT.

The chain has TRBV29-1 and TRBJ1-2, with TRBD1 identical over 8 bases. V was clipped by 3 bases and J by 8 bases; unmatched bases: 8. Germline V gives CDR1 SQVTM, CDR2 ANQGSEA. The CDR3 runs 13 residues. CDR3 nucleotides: TGCAGCGTTGATCTTCAGGGGGCGCGAGGCTACACCTTC. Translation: CSVDLQGARGYTF.

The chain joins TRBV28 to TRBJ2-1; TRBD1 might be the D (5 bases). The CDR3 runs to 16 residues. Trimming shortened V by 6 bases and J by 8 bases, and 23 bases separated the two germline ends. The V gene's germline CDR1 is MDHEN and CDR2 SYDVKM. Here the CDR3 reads CASSRTTVLTHHEQFF. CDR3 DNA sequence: TGTGCCAGCAGCCGGACGACAGTCCTTACTCACCATGAGCAGTTCTTC. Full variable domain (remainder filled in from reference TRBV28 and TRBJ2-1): DVKVTQSSRYLVKRTGEKVFLECVQDMDHENMFWYRQDPGLGLRLIYFSYDVKMKEKGDIPEGYSVSREKKERFSLILESASTNQTSMYLCASSRTTVLTHHEQFFGPGTRLTVL.

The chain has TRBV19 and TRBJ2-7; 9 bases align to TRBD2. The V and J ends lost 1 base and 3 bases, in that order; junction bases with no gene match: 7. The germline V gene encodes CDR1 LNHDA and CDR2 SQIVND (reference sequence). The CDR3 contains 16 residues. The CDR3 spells CASSIAAGGTLYEQYF. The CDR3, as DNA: TGTGCCAGTAGTATAGCGGCGGGAGGGACGCTCTACGAGCAGTACTTC.

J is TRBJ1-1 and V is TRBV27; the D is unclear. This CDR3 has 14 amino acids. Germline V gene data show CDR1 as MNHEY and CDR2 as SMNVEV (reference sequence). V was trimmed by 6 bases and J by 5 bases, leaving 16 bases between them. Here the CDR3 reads CASSRDTRWTEAFF. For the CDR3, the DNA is TGTGCCAGCAGCCGAGACACCCGCTGGACTGAAGCTTTCTTT.

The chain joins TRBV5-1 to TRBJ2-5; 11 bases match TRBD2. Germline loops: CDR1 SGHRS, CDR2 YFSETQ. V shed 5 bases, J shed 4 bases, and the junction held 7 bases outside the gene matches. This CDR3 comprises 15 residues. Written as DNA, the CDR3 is TGCGCCAGCAGTCGGGCTGGGACTAGCGGAGAGACCCAGTACTTC. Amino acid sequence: CASSRAGTSGETQYF.

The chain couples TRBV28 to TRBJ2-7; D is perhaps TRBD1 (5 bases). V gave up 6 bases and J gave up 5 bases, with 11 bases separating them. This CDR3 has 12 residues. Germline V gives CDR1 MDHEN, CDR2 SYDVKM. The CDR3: CASRDIRDEQYF. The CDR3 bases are TGTGCCAGCAGGGACATAAGGGACGAGCAGTACTTC.

Here the CDR3 DNA reads TGTGCCAGCAGTACCCAAGGTTCCGGAGGCACTGAAGCTTTCTTT. This encodes CASSTQGSGGTEAFF. The chain employs TRBV28 and TRBJ1-1; D is uncertain. The germline CDR1 and CDR2 sequences are MDHEN and SYDVKM. This CDR3 is 15 amino acids long. Trimming cost V 5 bases and J 4 bases, with 17 bases left between them.

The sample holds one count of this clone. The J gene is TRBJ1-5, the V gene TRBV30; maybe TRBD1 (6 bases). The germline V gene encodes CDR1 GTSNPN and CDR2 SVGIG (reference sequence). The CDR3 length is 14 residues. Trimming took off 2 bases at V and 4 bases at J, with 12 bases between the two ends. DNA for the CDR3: TGTGCCTGGAGTCAAGGGGGTCCTAATCAGCCCCAGCATTTT. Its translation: CAWSQGGPNQPQHF.

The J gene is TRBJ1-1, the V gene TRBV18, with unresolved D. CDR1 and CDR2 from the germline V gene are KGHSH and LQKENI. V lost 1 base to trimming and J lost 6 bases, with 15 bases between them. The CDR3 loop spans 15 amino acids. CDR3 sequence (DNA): TGTGCCAGCTCACCACTCGAGGGAGGGAGGGCTGAAGCTTTCTTT. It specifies CASSPLEGGRAEAFF.

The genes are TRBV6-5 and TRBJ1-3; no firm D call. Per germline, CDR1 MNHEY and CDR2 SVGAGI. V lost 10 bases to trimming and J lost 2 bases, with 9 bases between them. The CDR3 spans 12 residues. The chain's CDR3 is CANFSPGNTIYF. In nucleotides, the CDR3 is TGTGCCAACTTCTCCCCTGGAAACACCATATATTTT.

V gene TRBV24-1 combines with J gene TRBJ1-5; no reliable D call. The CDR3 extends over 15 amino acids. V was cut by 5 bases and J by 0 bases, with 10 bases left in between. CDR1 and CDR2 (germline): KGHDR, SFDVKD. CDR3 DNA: TGTGCCACCAGTGTCGGAACAGTTAGCAATCAGCCCCAGCATTTT. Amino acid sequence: CATSVGTVSNQPQHF.

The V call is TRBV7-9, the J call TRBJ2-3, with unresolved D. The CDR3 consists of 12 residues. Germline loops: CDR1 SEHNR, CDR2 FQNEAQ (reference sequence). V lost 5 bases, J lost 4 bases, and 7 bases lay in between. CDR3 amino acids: CASSPRSDTQYF. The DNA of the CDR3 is TGTGCCAGCAGCCCCCGTTCAGATACGCAGTATTTT.

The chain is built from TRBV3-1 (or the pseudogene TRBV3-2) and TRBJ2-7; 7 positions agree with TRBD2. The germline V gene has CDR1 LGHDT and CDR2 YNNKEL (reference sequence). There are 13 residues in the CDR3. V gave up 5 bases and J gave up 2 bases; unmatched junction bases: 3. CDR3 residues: CASSKRGAYEQYV. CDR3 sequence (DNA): TGTGCCAGCAGCAAACGGGGGGCCTACGAGCAGTACGTC.

This CDR3 is CASSFGGGGDGYTF. In nucleotides, the CDR3 is TGTGCCAGCAGTTTCGGTGGGGGCGGTGATGGCTACACCTTC. J is TRBJ1-2 and V is TRBV6-6; D is possibly TRBD1 (6 bases). This CDR3 has 14 amino acids. Germline CDR1 is MNHNY and CDR2 is SVGAGI (reference sequence). Deletions cut 4 bases from V and 6 bases from J, with 15 bases between.

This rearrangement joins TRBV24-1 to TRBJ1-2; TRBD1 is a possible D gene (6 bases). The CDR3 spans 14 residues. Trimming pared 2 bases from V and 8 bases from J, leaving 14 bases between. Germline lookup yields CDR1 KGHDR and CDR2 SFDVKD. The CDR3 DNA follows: TGTGCCACCAGTGATTCCGGACAGATCTCGGGCTACACCTTC. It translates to CATSDSGQISGYTF.

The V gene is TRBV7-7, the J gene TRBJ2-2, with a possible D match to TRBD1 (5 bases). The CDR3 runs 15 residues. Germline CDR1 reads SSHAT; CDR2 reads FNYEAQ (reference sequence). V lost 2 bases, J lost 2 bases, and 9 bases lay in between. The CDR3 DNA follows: TGTGCCAGCAGCTTATGGGGCTTTAACACCGGGGAGCTGTTTTTT. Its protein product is CASSLWGFNTGELFF.

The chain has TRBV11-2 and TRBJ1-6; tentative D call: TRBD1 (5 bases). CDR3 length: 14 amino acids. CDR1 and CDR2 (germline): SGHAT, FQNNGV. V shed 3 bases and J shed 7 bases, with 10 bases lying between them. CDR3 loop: CASSFRGTNSPLHF. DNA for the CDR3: TGTGCCAGCAGCTTCCGCGGGACCAATTCACCCCTCCACTTT.

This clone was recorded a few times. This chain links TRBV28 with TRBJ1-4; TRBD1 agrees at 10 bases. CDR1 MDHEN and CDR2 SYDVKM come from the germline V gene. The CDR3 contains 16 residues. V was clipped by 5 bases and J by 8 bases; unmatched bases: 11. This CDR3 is CASSEPGQGLEEKLFF. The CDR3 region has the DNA TGTGCCAGCAGTGAACCGGGACAGGGGTTAGAAGAAAAACTGTTTTTT.